This T cell receptor beta chain stems from a study of T cells in Graves' hyperthyroidism and ophthalmopathy. A patient was excluded if there was uncontrolled infection, other autoimmune disease, pregnancy or lactation. In this sample, this clonotype turned up a few times. From germline, CDR1 is DFQATT and CDR2 SNEGSKA (reference sequence). This CDR3 comprises 14 residues. The ends lost 5 bases at V and 3 bases at J; junction bases unmatched: 5. Amplified TCR beta CDR3 regions derived from RNA transcripts. HTBI primers drove first-round RT-PCR of the TCR CDR3. TCRdb processed the multiplex PCR reads anew with MiXCR; each CDR3 protein has one entry. The table lists about 640,000 distinct CDR3 sequences, around 13% of them singletons.

The TCR was taken from a woman aged 45 to 65 with Graves' ophthalmopathy. The specimen sequenced was blood. This sequence joins TRBV20-1 and TRBJ2-3; 10 positions match TRBD2. The CDR3 sequence: CSALAGAGTDTQYF. The CDR3 DNA reads TGCAGTGCTCTAGCGGGAGCAGGGACAGATACGCAGTATTTT.